Listed below are T cell receptor beta chains from one sample, sequenced in a study of beta chain features in type 1 diabetes. Method: immunoSEQ multiplex PCR; TCRdb's copy keeps in-frame clones and lacks some. Among approximately 200,000 clones, 9.6% were seen once, and the ten largest hold under 0.035%. Sequencing was carried out using naive CD4+ T cells from blood. These receptors were collected from a young woman in good health. CDR3s include the opening cysteine and the closing phenylalanine or tryptophan. D genes are given only for firm matches. The size field is filled for only some rows; it gives once, few, many or a size class.

clone_size	d_call	v_call	j_call	cdr3_aa	cdr3_nt
NA	NA	TRBV9	TRBJ1-5	CASSVGQGNQPQHF	TGTGCCAGCAGCGTAGGTCAGGGGAATCAGCCCCAGCATTTT
few	NA	TRBV18	TRBJ2-5	CASSPTPGLAAQETQYF	TGTGCCAGCTCACCCACTCCCGGGTTAGCGGCACAAGAGACCCAGTACTTC
few	TRBD1	TRBV23-1	TRBJ1-1	CASSQLEGAAGAFF	TGCGCCAGCAGTCAATTAGAGGGGGCTGCAGGAGCTTTCTTT
NA	TRBD1	TRBV2	TRBJ2-1	CASQLDRGLVNEQFF	TGTGCCAGCCAACTGGACAGGGGATTGGTCAATGAGCAGTTCTTC
NA	NA	TRBV18	TRBJ2-1	CASSPLATNNEQFF	TGTGCCAGCTCCCCTCTAGCAACTAATAATGAGCAGTTCTTC
NA	TRBD2	TRBV7-2	TRBJ2-7	CASRDLKRDPYEQYF	TGTGCCAGCAGAGATTTAAAGCGGGACCCCTACGAGCAGTACTTC
few	NA	TRBV5-1	TRBJ1-3	CASSLFVQGSLENTIYF	TGCGCCAGCAGCTTGTTTGTCCAGGGATCTTTGGAAAACACCATATATTTT
few	NA	TRBV7-8	TRBJ2-3	CASSPAGGTSTDTQYF	TGTGCCAGCAGCCCAGCGGGCGGGACTAGCACAGATACGCAGTATTTT
once	TRBD1	TRBV9	TRBJ2-5	CASSVEDRPQETQYF	TGTGCCAGCAGCGTAGAGGACAGGCCCCAAGAGACCCAGTACTTC
NA	NA	TRBV19	TRBJ2-5	CASSRTETQETQYF	TGTGCCAGTAGTAGGACAGAGACCCAAGAGACCCAGTACTTC
NA	NA	TRBV10-3	TRBJ1-1	CAISEAGDGEAFF	TGTGCCATCAGTGAGGCCGGGGATGGTGAAGCTTTCTTT
NA	NA	TRBV5-4	TRBJ1-4	CASSMGRSTHEKLFF	TGTGCCAGCAGCATGGGCCGGAGTACTCATGAAAAACTGTTTTTT
NA	NA	TRBV11-2	TRBJ2-1	CASSTSSREFDEQFF	TGTGCCAGCAGCACGAGCTCTAGGGAGTTTGATGAGCAGTTCTTC
many	NA	TRBV4-2	TRBJ2-1	CASSQEVRREQFF	TGTGCCAGCAGCCAAGAGGTCCGTAGAGAGCAGTTCTTC
NA	TRBD1	TRBV5-1	TRBJ1-2	CASSGFTRQGQDNGYTF	TGCGCCAGCAGCGGATTCACAAGACAGGGGCAGGACAATGGCTACACCTTC
NA	NA	TRBV19	TRBJ2-3	CASSPGLLVGTQYF	TGTGCCAGTAGTCCTGGACTTCTAGTAGGCACGCAGTATTTT
few	TRBD1	TRBV19	TRBJ1-5	CASSTPDLDRGIDQPQHF	TGTGCCAGTAGTACGCCCGACCTTGACAGGGGAATCGATCAGCCCCAGCATTTT
NA	NA	TRBV5-1	TRBJ2-3	CASSFDRPQRDTQYF	TGCGCCAGCAGCTTTGACAGGCCCCAACGGGATACGCAGTATTTT
few	TRBD2	TRBV5-1	TRBJ2-7	CASSTDPGTKTYEQYF	TGCGCCAGCAGCACAGACCCCGGGACTAAGACCTACGAGCAGTACTTC
many	NA	TRBV18	TRBJ1-1	CASSPGGENTEAFF	TGTGCCAGCTCACCGGGCGGGGAGAACACTGAAGCTTTCTTT
NA	NA	TRBV7-6	TRBJ1-1	CASRASLNTEAFF	TGTGCCAGCCGAGCTAGCTTGAACACTGAAGCTTTCTTT
few	TRBD2	TRBV6-5	TRBJ2-7	CASSYATSGIYEQYF	TGTGCCAGCAGTTACGCGACTAGCGGGATCTACGAGCAGTACTTC
NA	TRBD1	TRBV5-4	TRBJ1-2	CASSEGQNYGYTF	TGTGCCAGCAGCGAGGGACAGAACTATGGCTACACCTTC
few	NA	TRBV21-1	TRBJ1-5	CASSNKQANQPQHF	TGTGCCAGCAGCAACAAACAGGCAAATCAGCCCCAGCATTTT
many	NA	TRBV23-1	TRBJ1-2	CASSQGLYGYTF	TGCGCCAGCAGTCAGGGACTATATGGCTACACCTTC
NA	TRBD2	TRBV5-6	TRBJ2-7	CASSQGLAGVYEQYF	TGTGCCAGCAGCCAAGGACTAGCGGGGGTCTACGAGCAGTACTTC
few	NA	TRBV21-1	TRBJ2-7	CASSKGKEGRALRFVVWSYEQYF	TGTGCCAGCAGCAAAGGCAAGGAGGGCAGGGCTCTGCGGTTCGTGGTATGGTCCTACGAGCAGTACTTC
NA	TRBD2	TRBV5-1	TRBJ2-7	CASSLASRLAGGPYEQYF	TGCGCCAGCAGCTTGGCCTCCAGGCTAGCGGGAGGGCCATACGAGCAGTACTTC
NA	NA	TRBV5-6	TRBJ1-4	CASSFRGARDNEKLFF	TGTGCCAGCAGCTTCCGGGGGGCCAGGGATAATGAAAAACTGTTTTTT
few	NA	TRBV16	TRBJ2-5	CASSQQQGQETQYF	TGTGCCAGCAGCCAACAACAGGGACAAGAGACCCAGTACTTC
few	NA	TRBV30	TRBJ1-2	CAWSTGRYTF	TGTGCCTGGAGTACAGGTCGCTACACCTTC
few	NA	TRBV19	TRBJ2-1	CASSIFDEQFF	TGTGCCAGTAGTATTTTCGATGAGCAGTTCTTC
NA	NA	TRBV4-2	TRBJ2-5	CASSQLGSNRETQYF	TGTGCCAGCAGCCAACTCGGGAGTAATCGGGAGACCCAGTACTTC
NA	TRBD2	TRBV5-1	TRBJ2-1	CASKGLAGGNEQFF	TGCGCCAGCAAGGGACTAGCGGGGGGGAATGAGCAGTTCTTC
few	TRBD1	TRBV2	TRBJ1-5	CASRDRGGNQPQHF	TGTGCCAGCAGGGACAGGGGTGGCAATCAGCCCCAGCATTTT
few	TRBD2	TRBV5-1	TRBJ2-3	CASSFQRGADTQYF	TGCGCCAGCAGCTTCCAGCGGGGAGCAGATACGCAGTATTTT
few	TRBD2	TRBV9	TRBJ2-3	CASSVAGGPGDTQYF	TGTGCCAGCAGCGTAGCGGGAGGGCCAGGAGATACGCAGTATTTT
NA	TRBD1	TRBV25-1	TRBJ2-7	CASSATPGTGLVEQYF	TGTGCCAGCAGTGCCACGCCGGGGACAGGCCTGGTAGAGCAGTACTTC
few	NA	TRBV14	TRBJ1-1	CASSQDVRIGTEAFF	TGTGCCAGCAGCCAAGATGTCAGGATCGGTACTGAAGCTTTCTTT
few	NA	TRBV15	TRBJ2-7	CATSRHRDSYEQYF	TGTGCCACCAGCAGGCACAGGGACTCCTACGAGCAGTACTTC
few	TRBD2	TRBV6-4	TRBJ2-3	CASRISSGGTDTQYF	TGTGCCAGCAGAATTTCTAGCGGGGGCACAGATACGCAGTATTTT
few	TRBD1	TRBV19	TRBJ2-7	CASRPTGGSPSEQYF	TGTGCCAGTAGGCCCACAGGGGGCTCACCGTCCGAGCAGTACTTC
NA	NA	TRBV30	TRBJ2-7	CAWSRGIYEQYF	TGTGCCTGGAGTCGGGGGATCTACGAGCAGTACTTC
few	NA	TRBV30	TRBJ1-2	CASSQSSYGYTF	TGTGCCTCTTCACAGAGTAGCTATGGCTACACCTTC
few	TRBD1	TRBV5-4	TRBJ1-2	CASSSPGQGYGYTF	TGTGCCAGCAGCTCACCGGGACAGGGCTATGGCTACACCTTC
few	NA	TRBV30	TRBJ1-1	CAWSTLRGGPAFF	TGTGCCTGGAGTACCCTCCGGGGGGGCCCAGCTTTCTTT
NA	TRBD1	TRBV7-9	TRBJ2-7	CASSTGTGSYEQYF	TGTGCCAGCAGCACCGGGACAGGCTCCTACGAGCAGTACTTC
NA	TRBD2	TRBV10-1	TRBJ2-7	CASSQDGGNEQYF	TGCGCCAGCAGTCAGGACGGGGGGAACGAGCAGTACTTC
NA	NA	TRBV7-9	TRBJ1-1	CASSLPSGGKNTEAFF	TGTGCCAGCAGCTTACCCTCCGGGGGGAAAAACACTGAAGCTTTCTTT
few	NA	TRBV7-9	TRBJ1-5	CASTNSRVGNQPQHF	TGTGCCAGCACCAACTCCAGGGTTGGCAATCAGCCCCAGCATTTT
NA	NA	TRBV5-6	TRBJ2-7	CASSLVGTTYEQYF	TGTGCCAGCAGCTTGGTAGGGACAACCTACGAGCAGTACTTC
few	NA	TRBV7-2	TRBJ1-2	CASSLLMSDYGYTF	TGTGCCAGCAGCTTACTAATGAGTGACTATGGCTACACCTTC
few	TRBD1	TRBV5-4	TRBJ1-1	CASSISTGVDTEAFF	TGTGCCAGCAGCATTTCGACAGGGGTTGACACTGAAGCTTTCTTT
NA	NA	TRBV5-5	TRBJ1-6	CASSSRSQGSNSPLHF	TGTGCCAGCAGCTCGCGGTCACAGGGAAGTAATTCACCCCTCCACTTT